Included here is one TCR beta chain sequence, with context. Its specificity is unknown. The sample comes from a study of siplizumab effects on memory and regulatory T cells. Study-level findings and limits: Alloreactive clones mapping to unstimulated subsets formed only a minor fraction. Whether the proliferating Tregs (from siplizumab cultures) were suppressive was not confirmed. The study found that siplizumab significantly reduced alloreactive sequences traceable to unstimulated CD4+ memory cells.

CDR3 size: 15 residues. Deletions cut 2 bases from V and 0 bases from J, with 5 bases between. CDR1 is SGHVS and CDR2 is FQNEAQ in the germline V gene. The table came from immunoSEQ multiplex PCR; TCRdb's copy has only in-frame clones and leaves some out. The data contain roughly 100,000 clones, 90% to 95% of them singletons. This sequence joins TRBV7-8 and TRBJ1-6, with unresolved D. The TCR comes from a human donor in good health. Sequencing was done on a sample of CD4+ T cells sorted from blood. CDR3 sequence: CASSLKGSYNSPLHF. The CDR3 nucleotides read TGTGCCAGCAGCTTAAAGGGCTCCTATAATTCACCCCTCCACTTT. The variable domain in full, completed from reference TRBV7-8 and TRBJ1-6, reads GAGVSQSPRYKVAKRGQDVALRCDPISGHVSLFWYQQALGQGPEFLTYFQNEAQLDKSGLPSDRFFAERPEGSVSTLKIQRTQQEDSAVYLCASSLKGSYNSPLHFGNGTRLTVT.